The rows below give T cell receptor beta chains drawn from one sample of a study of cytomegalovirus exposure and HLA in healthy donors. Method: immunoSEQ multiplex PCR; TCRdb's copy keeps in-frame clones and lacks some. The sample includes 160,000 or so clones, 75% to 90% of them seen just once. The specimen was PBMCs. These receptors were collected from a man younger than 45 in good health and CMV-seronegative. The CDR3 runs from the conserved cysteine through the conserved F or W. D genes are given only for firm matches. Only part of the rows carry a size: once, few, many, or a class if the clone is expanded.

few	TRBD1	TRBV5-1	CASSLGQAETQYF
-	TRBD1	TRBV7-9	CASSKPDRINEQFF
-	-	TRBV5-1	CASSLASGANVLTF
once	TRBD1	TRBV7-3	CASSLTGAYKGDTEAFF
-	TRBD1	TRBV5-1	CASSLGTGGLTNEKLFF
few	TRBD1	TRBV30	CACSGTGFYEQYF
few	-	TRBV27	CASSLTVGNTIYF
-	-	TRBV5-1	CASSLAADGGSEQYF
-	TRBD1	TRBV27	CASSSRQGAYGYTF
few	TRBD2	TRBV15	CATSTRAGGLYLEQYF
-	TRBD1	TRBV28	CATPRDRANSNYGYTF
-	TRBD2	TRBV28	CASSLYSSGRREETQYF
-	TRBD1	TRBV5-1	CASSLGDSLYEQYF
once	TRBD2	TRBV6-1	CASSDGTTPADEQFF
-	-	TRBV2	CASREVSLTDTQYF
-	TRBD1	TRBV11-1	CASSLDRDYGYTF
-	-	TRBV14	CASSHPGTQPQHF
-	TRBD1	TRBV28	CASSPGQGIRELFF
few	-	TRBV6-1	CASSDSVTEAFF
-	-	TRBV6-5	CASSYMLGELFF
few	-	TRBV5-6	CASSPTGGHQPQHF
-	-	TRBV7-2	CASSLGLPPLHF
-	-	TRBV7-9	CASSPGGFWGTTNEKLFF
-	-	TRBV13	CASSLALLSTDTQYF
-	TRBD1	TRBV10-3	CAISEPAPGTGQQANYGYTF
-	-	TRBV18	CASSPLPGVKASTYEQYF
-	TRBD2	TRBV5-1	CASSLLTSGGPSSYEQYF
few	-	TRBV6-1	CASSRQRGTEAFF
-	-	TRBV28	CASSLWAASYNEQFF
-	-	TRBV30	CAWSVREPIHNSPLHF
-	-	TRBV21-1	CASSQGQGSGYTF
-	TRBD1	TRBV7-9	CAYRGQTEAFF
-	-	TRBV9	CASSVSGGRADTQYF
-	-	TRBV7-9	CASSLTGGDQPQHF
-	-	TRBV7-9	CASSPGMGGRLSYNSPLHF
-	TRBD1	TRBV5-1	CASSSGQGVAETQYF
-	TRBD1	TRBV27	CASSSGQASYEQYF
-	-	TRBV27	CASGLGAADTDTQYF
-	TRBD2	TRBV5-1	CASSFLASGRGETQYF
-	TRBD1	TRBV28	CASGIGDRGSGKNIQYF
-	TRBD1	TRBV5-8	CASETGLGYEQYF
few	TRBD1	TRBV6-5	CATRDRGTGELFF
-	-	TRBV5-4	CASSFRPSSYEQYF
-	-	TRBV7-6	CASRPWGGGETQYF
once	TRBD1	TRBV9	CASSPDRGKIGELFF
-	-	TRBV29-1	CSVRGGRSSGANVLTF
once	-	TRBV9	CASSLRSLATSTDTQYF
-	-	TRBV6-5	CASSYEAGGITEAFF
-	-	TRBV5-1	CASSPTGRGAQTEAFF
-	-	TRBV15	CATSSEFTGELFF
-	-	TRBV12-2	CASRLGGGREPSGANVLTF